This section outlines one T cell receptor beta chain sequence together with its context. This entry comes from a study of blood T cell repertoires in COVID-19. Whole-study context: There were acute and convalescent COVID-19 samples, and they came from the United States, Italy and Spain.

Original processing methods: Counts of nucleated cells, estimated from reference gene primer amplification, were obtained. Clones were sequenced by immunoSEQ multiplex PCR, and TCRdb holds only the in-frame ones, with some missing. D and trimming come from the DNA, and the V and J calls and clone size come from that table. The table has about 360,000 clones, 88% seen once. Sequencing used PBMCs or T cells enriched from blood (not recorded which). The TCR originated in a middle-aged woman with acute COVID-19.

This CDR3 reads CASSYSGLPALHF. CDR3 DNA sequence: TGTGCCAGCAGTTACTCAGGACTACCCGCCCTCCACTTT. The chain has TRBV6-5 and TRBJ1-6; D gene ambiguous. This CDR3 has 13 amino acids. V was pared by 0 bases and J by 14 bases, with 11 bases between. Looked up from germline, CDR1 is MNHEY and CDR2 is SVGAGI.